Sequencing of this T cell receptor beta chain was carried out in a study of blood T cell repertoires in COVID-19. Clones were read by immunoSEQ multiplex PCR, and TCRdb kept only the in-frame ones, dropping some. The sample carries some 90,000 clones, 70% to 90% recorded once. This clone has just a few counts. The CDR3 consists of 15 residues. V dropped 7 bases and J dropped 6; count of bases not matched to a gene: 12. CDR1 is MNHNY and CDR2 is SVGAGI in the germline V gene (reference sequence). The chain uses TRBV6-6 and TRBJ2-7, with TRBD1 identical over 10 bases. This TCR was sampled from a human donor in a cohort sampled during active COVID-19. The sequencing sample was made of peripheral blood. The CDR3 DNA follows: TGTGCCAGCACCATAAGGGGGACAGGGGCCTCCGAGCAGTACTTC. Translation: CASTIRGTGASEQYF.